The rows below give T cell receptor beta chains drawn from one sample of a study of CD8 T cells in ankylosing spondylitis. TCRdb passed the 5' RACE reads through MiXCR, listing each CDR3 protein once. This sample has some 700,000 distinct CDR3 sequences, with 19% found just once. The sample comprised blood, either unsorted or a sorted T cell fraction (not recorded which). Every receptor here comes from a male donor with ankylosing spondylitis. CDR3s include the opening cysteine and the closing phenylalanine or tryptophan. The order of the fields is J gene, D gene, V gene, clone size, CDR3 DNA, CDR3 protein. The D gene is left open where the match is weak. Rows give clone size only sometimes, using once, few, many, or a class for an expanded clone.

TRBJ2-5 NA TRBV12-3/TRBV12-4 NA TGTGCCAGCAGTCTCCGACAGGGAGGGGAGACCCAGTACTTC CASSLRQGGETQYF
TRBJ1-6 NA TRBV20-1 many TGCAGTGCTAGCCTCCAGGGGAATTCACCCCTCCACTTT CSASLQGNSPLHF
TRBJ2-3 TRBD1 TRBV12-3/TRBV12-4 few TGTGCCAGCAGTCTTCGGGGACAGGGCCCAGATACGCAGTATTTT CASSLRGQGPDTQYF
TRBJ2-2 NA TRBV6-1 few TGTGCCACCGAATTTAGTAACACCGGGGAGCTGTTTTTT CATEFSNTGELFF
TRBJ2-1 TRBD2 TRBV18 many TGTGCCAGCTCACCTCTCACTAGCGGGAATCGAAATGAGCAGTTCTTC CASSPLTSGNRNEQFF
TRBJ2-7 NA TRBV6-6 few TGTGCCAGCAGGCAGACAGGCTACGAGCAGTACTTC CASRQTGYEQYF
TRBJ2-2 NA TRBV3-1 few TGTGCCAGCAACGAGGGCTGGAACACCGGGGAGCTGTTTTTT CASNEGWNTGELFF
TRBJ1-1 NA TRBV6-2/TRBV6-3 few TGTGCCAGCAGTTGGAATAGGGTGACTGAAGCTTTCTTT CASSWNRVTEAFF
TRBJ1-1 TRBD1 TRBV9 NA TGTGCCAGCAGCGCCGACGGGACAGTGAACACTGAAGCTTTCTTT CASSADGTVNTEAFF
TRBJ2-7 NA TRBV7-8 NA TGTGCCAGCAGCCGCAGGGGATCCAACGAGCAGTACTTC CASSRRGSNEQYF
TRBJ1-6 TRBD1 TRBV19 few TGTGCCAGTAGCAGGGGGATGGATTCACCCCTCCACTTT CASSRGMDSPLHF
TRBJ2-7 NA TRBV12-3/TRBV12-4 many TGTGCCAGCAGTTTATCAGTTAACGAGCAGTACTTC CASSLSVNEQYF
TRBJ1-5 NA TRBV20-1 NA TGCAGTGCTAGGTGGGGAGAAAGCAATCAGCCCCAGCATTTT CSARWGESNQPQHF
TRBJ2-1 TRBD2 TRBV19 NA TGTGCCAGTAGTAGGGGCGGGGGAGCCGCCTACAATGAGCAGTTCTTC CASSRGGGAAYNEQFF
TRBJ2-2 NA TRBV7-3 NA TGTGCCAGCAGCTTAGACCCCGACGCCGGGGAGCTGTTTTTT CASSLDPDAGELFF
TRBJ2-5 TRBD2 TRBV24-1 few TGTGCCACCAGTGATACCCGCCTGGTTGGCGGGAGGGTCCCGGAGACCCAGTACTTC CATSDTRLVGGRVPETQYF
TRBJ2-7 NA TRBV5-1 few TGCGCCAGCAGCTGGGGGGTGGGCGACTACGAGCAGTACTTC CASSWGVGDYEQYF
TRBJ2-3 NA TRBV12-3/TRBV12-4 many TGTGCCAGCAGTTTTAGCGGAGCTAGCACAGATACGCAGTATTTT CASSFSGASTDTQYF
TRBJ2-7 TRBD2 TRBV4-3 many TGCGCCAGCAGCCAAGATATGGGATGGCTAGCGGGAACCGAGCAGTACTTC CASSQDMGWLAGTEQYF
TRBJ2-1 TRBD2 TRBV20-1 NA TGCAGTGCTCGACTAGCTTTTTACAATGAGCAGTTCTTC CSARLAFYNEQFF
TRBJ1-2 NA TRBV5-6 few TGTGCCAGCAGCCAAGAGGGACAACTGTGGGGCTACACCTTC CASSQEGQLWGYTF
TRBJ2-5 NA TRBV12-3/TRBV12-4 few TGTGCCAGCAGCCTACCCCCGGACAGCTCACAAGAGACCCAGTACTTC CASSLPPDSSQETQYF
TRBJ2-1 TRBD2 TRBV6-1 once TGTGCCAGCAGTAAGACTAGCGGCTCCTGCAATGAGCAGTTCTTC CASSKTSGSCNEQFF
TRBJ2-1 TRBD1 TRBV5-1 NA TGCGCCAGCAGCTCTACGACAGGGGCCAATGAGCAGTTCTTC CASSSTTGANEQFF
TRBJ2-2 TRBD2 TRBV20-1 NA TGCAGTGCTAGACAAAGCGGGAGTAGTGGCACCGGGGAGCTGTTTTTT CSARQSGSSGTGELFF
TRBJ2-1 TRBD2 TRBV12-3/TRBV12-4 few TGTGCCAGCAGTTTAGGCTTGAGCGGGAGGGCCGATAGTTCCTACAATGAGCAGTTCTTC CASSLGLSGRADSSYNEQFF
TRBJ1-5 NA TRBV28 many TGTGCCAGCAGTTTATTCGGCAATCAGCCCCAGCATTTT CASSLFGNQPQHF
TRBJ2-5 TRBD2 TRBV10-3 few TGTGCCATCAGTGAAGCCGGGACTACACAAGAGACCCAGTACTTC CAISEAGTTQETQYF
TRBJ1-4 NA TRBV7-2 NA TGTGCCAGCAGTCTAGGGGGGGGACCGGATGAAAAACTGTTTTTT CASSLGGGPDEKLFF
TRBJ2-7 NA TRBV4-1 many TGCGCCAGCAGCGCCACCGGGACAAGTTCTTACGAGCAGTACTTC CASSATGTSSYEQYF
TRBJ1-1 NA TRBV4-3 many TGCGCCAGCAGCCAAGAAAGGGGGAGCACTGAAGCTTTCTTT CASSQERGSTEAFF
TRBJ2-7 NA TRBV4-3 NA TGCGCCAGCAGCCAAGTATCTGGAGTAGGCTACGAGCAGTACTTC CASSQVSGVGYEQYF